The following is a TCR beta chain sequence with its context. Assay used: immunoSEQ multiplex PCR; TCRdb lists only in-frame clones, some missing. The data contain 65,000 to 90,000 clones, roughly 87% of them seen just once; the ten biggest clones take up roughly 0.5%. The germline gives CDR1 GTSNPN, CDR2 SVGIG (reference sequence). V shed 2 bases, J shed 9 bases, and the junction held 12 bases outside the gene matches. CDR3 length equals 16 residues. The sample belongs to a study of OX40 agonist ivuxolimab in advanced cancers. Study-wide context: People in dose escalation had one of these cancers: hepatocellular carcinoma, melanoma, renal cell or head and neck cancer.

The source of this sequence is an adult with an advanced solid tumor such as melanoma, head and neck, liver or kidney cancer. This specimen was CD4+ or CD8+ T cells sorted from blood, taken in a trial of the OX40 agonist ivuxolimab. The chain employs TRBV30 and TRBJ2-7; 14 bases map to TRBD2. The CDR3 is CAWSPGTSGGLRGQYF. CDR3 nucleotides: TGTGCCTGGAGTCCCGGGACTAGCGGGGGACTACGAGGGCAGTACTTC.